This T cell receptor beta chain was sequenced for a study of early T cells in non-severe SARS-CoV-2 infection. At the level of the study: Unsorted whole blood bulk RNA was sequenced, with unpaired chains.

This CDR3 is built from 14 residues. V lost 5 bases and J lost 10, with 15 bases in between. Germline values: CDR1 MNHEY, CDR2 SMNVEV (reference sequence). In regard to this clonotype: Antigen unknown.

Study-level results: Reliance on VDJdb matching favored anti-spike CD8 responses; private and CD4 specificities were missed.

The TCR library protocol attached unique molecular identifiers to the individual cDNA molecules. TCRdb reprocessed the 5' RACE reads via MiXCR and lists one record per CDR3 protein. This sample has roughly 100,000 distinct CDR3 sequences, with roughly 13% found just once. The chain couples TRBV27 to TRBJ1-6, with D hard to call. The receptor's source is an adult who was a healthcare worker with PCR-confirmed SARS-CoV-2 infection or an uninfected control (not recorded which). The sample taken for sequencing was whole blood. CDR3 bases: TGTGCCAGCAGTCTCCTAACATCGGAATCACCCCTCCACTTT. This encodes CASSLLTSESPLHF.